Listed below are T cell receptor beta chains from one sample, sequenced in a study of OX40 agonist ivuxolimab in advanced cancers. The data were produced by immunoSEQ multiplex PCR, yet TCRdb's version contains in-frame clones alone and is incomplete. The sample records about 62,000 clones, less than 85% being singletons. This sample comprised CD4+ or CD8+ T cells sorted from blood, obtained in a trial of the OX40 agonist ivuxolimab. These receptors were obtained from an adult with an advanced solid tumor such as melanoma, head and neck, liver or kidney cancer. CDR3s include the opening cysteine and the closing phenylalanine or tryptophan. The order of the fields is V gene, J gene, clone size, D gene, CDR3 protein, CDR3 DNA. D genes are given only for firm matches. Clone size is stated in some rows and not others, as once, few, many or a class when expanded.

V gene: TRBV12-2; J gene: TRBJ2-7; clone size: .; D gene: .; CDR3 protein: CASRLAGGTAYEQYF; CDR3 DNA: TGTGCAAGTCGCTTAGCTGGGGGGACAGCCTACGAGCAGTACTTC
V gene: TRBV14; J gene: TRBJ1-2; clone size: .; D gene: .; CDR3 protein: CASSRTDRSGGGYTF; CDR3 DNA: TGTGCCAGCAGCAGAACCGACAGGTCCGGGGGTGGCTACACCTTC
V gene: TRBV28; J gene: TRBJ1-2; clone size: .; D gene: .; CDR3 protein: CASSFSGLVYGYTF; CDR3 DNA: TGTGCCAGCAGTTTCTCGGGGTTGGTCTATGGCTACACCTTC
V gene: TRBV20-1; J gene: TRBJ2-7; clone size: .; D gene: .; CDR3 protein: CSARVTYEQYF; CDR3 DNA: TGCAGTGCTAGAGTAACCTACGAGCAGTACTTC
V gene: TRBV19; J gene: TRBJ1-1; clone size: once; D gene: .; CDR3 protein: CASRTQTGGLNTEAFF; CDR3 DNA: TGTGCCAGTAGGACCCAGACCGGGGGATTGAACACTGAAGCTTTCTTT
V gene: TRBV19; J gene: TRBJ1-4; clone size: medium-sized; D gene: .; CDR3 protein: CASSMWGSGEKLFF; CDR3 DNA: TGTGCCAGTAGTATGTGGGGGAGCGGTGAAAAACTGTTTTTT
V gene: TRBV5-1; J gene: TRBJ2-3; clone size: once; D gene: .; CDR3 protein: CASSLWEPRDTQYF; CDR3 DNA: TGCGCCAGCAGCTTGTGGGAGCCGCGAGATACGCAGTATTTT
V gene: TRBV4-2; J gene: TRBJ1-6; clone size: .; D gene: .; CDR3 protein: CASSQGVVSGSLNSPLHF; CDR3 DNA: TGTGCCAGCAGCCAGGGAGTAGTTTCGGGTTCGCTCAATTCACCCCTCCACTTT
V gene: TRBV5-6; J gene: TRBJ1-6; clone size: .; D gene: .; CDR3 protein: CASSPGQRNSPLHF; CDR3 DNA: TGTGCCAGCAGCCCCGGACAGAGGAATTCACCCCTCCACTTT
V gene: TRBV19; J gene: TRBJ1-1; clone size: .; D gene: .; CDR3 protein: CASSIAENTEAFF; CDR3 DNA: TGTGCCAGTAGTATCGCGGAAAACACTGAAGCTTTCTTT
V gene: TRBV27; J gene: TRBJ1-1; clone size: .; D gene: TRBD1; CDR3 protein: CASSLFRGRDTEAFF; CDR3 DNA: TGTGCCAGCAGTTTATTCAGGGGGCGGGACACTGAAGCTTTCTTT
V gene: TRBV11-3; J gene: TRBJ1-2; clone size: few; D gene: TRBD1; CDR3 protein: CASSLDRTGGYGYTF; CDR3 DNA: TGTGCCAGCAGCTTAGATAGGACAGGGGGCTATGGCTACACCTTC
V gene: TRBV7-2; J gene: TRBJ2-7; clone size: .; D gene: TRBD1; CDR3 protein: CASRQGAGYEQYF; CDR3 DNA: TGTGCCAGCAGGCAGGGGGCAGGGTACGAGCAGTACTTC
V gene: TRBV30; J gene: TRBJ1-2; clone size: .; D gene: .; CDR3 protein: CAWSAGVYGYTF; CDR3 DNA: TGTGCCTGGAGTGCTGGGGTCTATGGCTACACCTTC